Presented here are 29 T cell receptor beta chains from one specimen sequenced in a study of Ad26.COV2.S vaccination and SARS-CoV-2 variants. TCRdb's table, derived via immunoSEQ multiplex PCR, lists solely in-frame clones and lacks some. The sample holds nearly 95,000 clones, less than 85% seen once. Material: peripheral blood, obtained after recovery from COVID-19. Receptors originate from a human donor who had recovered from COVID-19.

V usage is TRBV10-2 and J usage is TRBJ2-2, with D unresolved. CDR1 is WSHSY, CDR2 SAAADI, per germline. The CDR3 has 12 residues. The V end lost 8 bases, the J end lost 6 bases, and 10 bases lay between the germline ends. The CDR3 sequence is CASLGLPGELFF. CDR3 DNA: TGCGCCAGCCTCGGTTTGCCCGGGGAGCTGTTTTTT.

This clone has just one count. The chain carries TRBV19 and TRBJ2-3, with D hard to call. V was trimmed by 6 bases and J by 6 bases, leaving 7 bases between them. CDR1 and CDR2 (germline): LNHDA, SQIVND (reference sequence). This CDR3 region has 11 residues. In nucleotides, the CDR3 is TGTGCCAGTAGCCCCGCGGATACGCAGTATTTT. This sequence encodes CASSPADTQYF.

The chain has TRBV2 and TRBJ2-2; D gene ambiguous. In germline, CDR1 is SNHLY, CDR2 FYNNEI. Trimming stripped 4 bases from V and 6 bases from J, with 6 bases between. This CDR3 is 12 amino acids long. DNA of the CDR3: TGTGCCAGCAGTGTTCATGCCGGGGAGCTGTTTTTT. This gives the protein CASSVHAGELFF.

This clone was recorded a few times. The chain uses TRBV12-5 and TRBJ2-3; TRBD2 matches 8 bases. J gave up 0 bases and V 6 bases, and 2 bases lay outside the gene matches. The CDR3 sequence is 14 residues long. CDR1 LGHNT and CDR2 FRNRAP come from the germline V gene. CDR3 bases: TGTGCTAGTGGGGCTAGCGGGAGCACAGATACGCAGTATTTT. Amino acid sequence: CASGASGSTDTQYF.

The CDR3 here is CASSETGTAYNEQFF. In nucleotides, the CDR3 is TGTGCCAGCAGCGAAACCGGGACAGCCTACAATGAGCAGTTCTTC. The V and J genes are TRBV9 and TRBJ2-1; TRBD1 matches 7 bases. With 3 bases clipped from V and 2 bases from J, the junction kept 5 bases outside the gene matches. CDR1 and CDR2 (germline): SGDLS, YYNGEE. The CDR3 is 15 amino acids.

The chain uses TRBV7-9 and TRBJ1-6; 7 positions agree with TRBD1. V shed 5 bases, J shed 5 bases, and the junction held 3 bases outside the gene matches. The CDR3 has 14 residues. In germline, CDR1 is SEHNR, CDR2 FQNEAQ (reference sequence). CDR3 in amino acids: CASSEGQNNSPLHF. CDR3 sequence (DNA): TGTGCCAGCAGCGAGGGACAGAATAATTCACCCCTCCACTTT.

The rearrangement joins TRBV2 to TRBJ2-7; the match to TRBD2 covers 10 bases. The CDR3 is made up of 14 amino acids. The V segment lost 7 bases and the J segment 2 bases; nucleotides outside the gene matches: 5. Germline CDR1 reads SNHLY; CDR2 reads FYNNEI. CDR3 sequence (DNA): TGTGCCAGCAAGCAGCGGGAGGGCCCCTACGAGCAGTACTTC. It encodes CASKQREGPYEQYF.

The chain carries TRBV4-3 and TRBJ2-1; unclear D gene. The V end was cut by 0 bases, the J end by 1 base, with 1 base between. The CDR3 has 13 residues. The V gene's germline CDR1 is LGHNA and CDR2 YSLEER. Here the CDR3 reads CASSQDSYNEQFF. In DNA form, the CDR3 reads TGCGCCAGCAGCCAAGATTCCTACAATGAGCAGTTCTTC.

The chain recombines TRBV11-3 with TRBJ1-1, with a tentative D call TRBD1 (6 bases). V lost 5 bases to trimming and J lost 3 bases, with 13 bases between them. Germline CDR1 is SGHNT and CDR2 is YENEEA. CDR3 length equals 14 residues. Here the CDR3 DNA reads TGTGCCAGCAGCAGTAACAGGGTTGACACTGAAGCTTTCTTT. Its translation is CASSSNRVDTEAFF.

This chain joins TRBV19 and TRBJ2-4; D tentatively fits TRBD1 or TRBD2 (6 bases each). Germline loops: CDR1 LNHDA, CDR2 SQIVND (reference sequence). Trimming left V 3 bases short and J 3 bases short, with 18 bases between. The CDR3 runs 17 residues. The DNA of the CDR3 is TGTGCCAGTAGTATGAGGCCCGGGGGCGTCGGCAAAAACATTCAGTACTTC. Its protein product is CASSMRPGGVGKNIQYF.

This chain connects TRBV5-4 to TRBJ2-2, with a weak D call TRBD2 (5 bases). The germline V gene has CDR1 SGHNT and CDR2 YYREEE (reference sequence). CDR3 length: 14 residues. The ends were cut back, 6 bases at V and 4 bases at J, with 13 bases in the middle. The CDR3 spells CASNTRVGTGELFF. DNA of the CDR3: TGTGCCAGCAATACGAGGGTCGGCACCGGGGAGCTGTTTTTT.

The chain couples TRBV7-7 to TRBJ2-3, with TRBD2 matching over 7 bases. The CDR3 totals 13 residues. Germline loops: CDR1 SSHAT, CDR2 FNYEAQ (reference sequence). J lost 2 bases, V lost 5 bases, and 1 base had no gene match. CDR3 sequence: CASSRDYTDTQYF. The CDR3 nucleotides read TGTGCCAGCAGCCGGGACTACACAGATACGCAGTATTTT.

J is TRBJ2-1 and V is TRBV24-1; TRBD1 matches at 10 bases. The CDR3 has 16 amino acids. J was trimmed by 2 bases and V by 4 bases; bases with no gene match: 4. Germline CDR1 reads KGHDR; CDR2 reads SFDVKD. The CDR3: CATSDQGQGAYNEQFF. The CDR3, as DNA: TGTGCCACCAGTGACCAAGGACAGGGGGCCTACAATGAGCAGTTCTTC.

The chain links TRBV7-2 to TRBJ2-1, with 13 nucleotides matching TRBD2. The CDR3 spans 15 residues. V lost 3 bases and J lost 9; bases outside the gene matches: 5. Germline CDR1 SGHTA, CDR2 FQGNSA. The CDR3 coding sequence is TGTGCCAGCAGCTTCCAACTAGCGGGAGGGGTTGAGCAGTTCTTC. This gives the protein CASSFQLAGGVEQFF.

The rearrangement links TRBV25-1 to TRBJ1-5; D is unresolved. Germline V CDR1 and CDR2: MGHDK, SYGVNS. This CDR3 spans 16 amino acids. V shed 4 bases and J shed 0 bases, with 13 bases lying between them. The DNA for the CDR3 is TGTGCCAGCAGTGGATCCGGACGGTATAGCAATCAGCCCCAGCATTTT. As protein: CASSGSGRYSNQPQHF.

V gene TRBV9 combines with J gene TRBJ1-3; no definite D call. Between the trimmed V and J ends, which lost 4 bases and 0 bases, there was a span of 14 bases. Germline V CDR1 and CDR2: SGDLS, YYNGEE. The CDR3 totals 16 residues. In DNA, the CDR3 is TGTGCCAGCAGCTCCACCGGGAGGACCTCTGGAAACACCATATATTTT. The encoded protein is CASSSTGRTSGNTIYF.

This rearrangement joins TRBV11-1 to TRBJ1-2; D is perhaps TRBD1 (5 bases). Looked up from germline, CDR1 is SGHAT and CDR2 is FQDESV (reference sequence). V was cut by 5 bases and J by 8 bases, with 18 bases left in between. CDR3 length: 14 residues. CDR3 sequence (DNA): TGTGCCAGCAGCCTGGGGACGGCGGTGGCGGGCTACACCTTC. Protein sequence: CASSLGTAVAGYTF.

The chain uses TRBV5-1 and TRBJ2-5, with D possibly being TRBD1 or TRBD2 (5 bases each). Germline CDR1 SGHRS, CDR2 YFSETQ. Trimming took 1 base from V and 1 from J, leaving 8 bases between them. The CDR3 has 14 residues. The CDR3 sequence: CASSLKGTQETQYF. The DNA for the CDR3 is TGCGCCAGCAGCTTGAAGGGGACCCAAGAGACCCAGTACTTC.

This sequence joins TRBV9 and TRBJ2-4; 7 nucleotides line up with TRBD2. The CDR3 runs 14 residues. Looked up from germline, CDR1 is SGDLS and CDR2 is YYNGEE. The V segment lost 0 bases and the J segment 6 bases; nucleotides outside the gene matches: 3. The CDR3: CASSVGSSGNIQYF. Here the CDR3 DNA reads TGTGCCAGCAGCGTAGGCTCTAGCGGAAACATTCAGTACTTC.

This chain joins TRBV28 and TRBJ1-1, with 8 bases fitting TRBD1. Unmatched junction bases numbered 5, after V lost 5 bases and J lost 0 bases. CDR1 and CDR2 (germline): MDHEN, SYDVKM. This CDR3 is built from 15 residues. In DNA form, the CDR3 reads TGTGCCAGCAGTCTGACAGGGGATTTGAACACTGAAGCTTTCTTT. It yields the protein CASSLTGDLNTEAFF.

The rearrangement links TRBV24-1 to TRBJ2-1; possible D gene TRBD2, 5 bases. Trimming shortened V by 3 bases and J by 7 bases, and 9 bases separated the two germline ends. CDR1 and CDR2 (germline): KGHDR, SFDVKD. The CDR3 is 13 amino acids. The DNA of the CDR3 is TGTGCCACCAGTGATAAGAGGGATAATGAGCAGTTCTTC. Its protein product is CATSDKRDNEQFF.

V gene TRBV7-2 combines with J gene TRBJ1-4; D is ambiguous. V was trimmed by 5 bases and J by 0 bases, leaving 13 bases between them. CDR1 SGHTA and CDR2 FQGNSA come from the germline V gene. The CDR3 has 16 residues. CDR3 region: CASSPRTAATNEKLFF. The DNA for the CDR3 is TGTGCCAGCAGCCCGAGGACCGCGGCAACTAATGAAAAACTGTTTTTT.

This chain connects TRBV18 to TRBJ2-6; D is perhaps TRBD2 (6 bases). The CDR3 is 18 residues long. Germline V gene data show CDR1 as KGHSH and CDR2 as LQKENI. The V end was cut by 7 bases, the J end by 0 bases, with 19 bases between. CDR3 sequence: CASYAGPGSPSGANVLTF. The DNA of the CDR3 is TGTGCCAGCTACGCGGGGCCTGGCAGTCCCTCTGGGGCCAACGTCCTGACTTTC.

The chain links TRBV7-2 to TRBJ1-2, with D maybe TRBD1 (6 bases). V shed 4 bases and J shed 8 bases, with 14 bases lying between them. Germline V gives CDR1 SGHTA, CDR2 FQGNSA. The CDR3 totals 13 residues. The DNA for the CDR3 is TGTGCCAGCAGCTCTCAACAGGGTTCCGGCTACACCTTC. Its translation is CASSSQQGSGYTF.

This clone was detected a few times. The chain uses TRBV28 and TRBJ1-5, with D tentatively TRBD1 (6 bases). Germline loops: CDR1 MDHEN, CDR2 SYDVKM. This CDR3 is built from 15 residues. V was clipped by 7 bases and J by 7 bases, with 20 bases between them. The chain's CDR3 is CASTGGGSQVQPQHF. The CDR3 DNA follows: TGTGCCAGCACTGGGGGCGGGTCCCAGGTGCAGCCCCAGCATTTT.

V usage is TRBV19 and J usage is TRBJ2-5; D unclear. The CDR3 runs 14 residues. Deletions cut 1 base from V and 2 bases from J, with 8 bases between. The germline gives CDR1 LNHDA, CDR2 SQIVND (reference sequence). This CDR3 is CASSIGGSQETQYF. CDR3 sequence (DNA): TGTGCCAGTAGTATAGGTGGGTCTCAAGAGACCCAGTACTTC.

This clone was found a few times. The V and J genes are TRBV2 and TRBJ1-5; TRBD1 agrees at 7 bases. The germline CDR1 and CDR2 sequences are SNHLY and FYNNEI. With 6 bases clipped from V and 1 base from J, the junction kept 9 bases outside the gene matches. This CDR3 region has 16 residues. DNA for the CDR3: TGTGCCAGCAGCCCGACAGGGTTATTGAGCAATCAGCCCCAGCATTTT. Protein sequence: CASSPTGLLSNQPQHF. The whole variable domain, remainder taken from reference TRBV2 and TRBJ1-5, is EPEVTQTPSHQVTQMGQEVILRCVPISNHLYFYWYRQILGQKVEFLVSFYNNEISEKSEIFDDQFSVERPDGSNFTLKIRSTKLEDSAMYFCASSPTGLLSNQPQHFGDGTRLSIL.

This clone was seen at least ten times. This chain links TRBV3-1 (or the pseudogene TRBV3-2) with TRBJ1-3, with 8 bases lining up with TRBD1. Germline V gives CDR1 LGHDT, CDR2 YNNKEL (reference sequence). V was pared by 1 base and J by 3 bases, with 11 bases of the junction left unmatched. This CDR3 comprises 18 residues. The CDR3 bases are TGTGCCAGCAGCCAAGTCGCGGCAGGGGGCGTTGGTGGAAACACCATATATTTT. This encodes CASSQVAAGGVGGNTIYF.

This clone was seen more than once but under ten times. DNA for the CDR3: TGCGCCAGCAGCTCTGCGGGTCCCACCGGGGAGCTGTTTTTT. Amino acid sequence: CASSSAGPTGELFF. The rearrangement links TRBV5-1 to TRBJ2-2, with a possible D match to TRBD2 (5 bases). Trimming took off 3 bases at V and 4 bases at J, with 10 bases between the two ends. Germline assignment: CDR1 SGHRS and CDR2 YFSETQ. The length of the CDR3 is 14 residues. The entire variable domain, with the rest obtained from reference TRBV5-1 and TRBJ2-2, is as follows: KAGVTQTPRYLIKTRGQQVTLSCSPISGHRSVSWYQQTPGQGLQFLFEYFSETQRNKGNFPGRFSGRQFSNSRSEMNVSTLELGDSALYLCASSSAGPTGELFFGEGSRLTVL.